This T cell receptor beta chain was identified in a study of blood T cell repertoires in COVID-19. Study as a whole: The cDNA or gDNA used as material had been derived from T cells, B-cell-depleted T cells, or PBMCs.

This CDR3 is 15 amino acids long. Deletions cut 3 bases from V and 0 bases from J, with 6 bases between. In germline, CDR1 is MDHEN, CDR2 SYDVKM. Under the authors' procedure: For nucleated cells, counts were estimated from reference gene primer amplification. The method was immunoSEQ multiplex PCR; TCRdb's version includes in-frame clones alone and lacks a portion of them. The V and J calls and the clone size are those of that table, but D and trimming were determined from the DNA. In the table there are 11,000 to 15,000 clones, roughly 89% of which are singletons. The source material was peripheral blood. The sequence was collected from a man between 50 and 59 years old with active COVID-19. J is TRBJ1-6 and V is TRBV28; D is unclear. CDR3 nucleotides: TGTGCCAGCAGTTTTGAGAGCTCCTATAATTCACCCCTCCACTTT. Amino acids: CASSFESSYNSPLHF. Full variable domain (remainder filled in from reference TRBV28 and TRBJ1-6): DVKVTQSSRYLVKRTGEKVFLECVQDMDHENMFWYRQDPGLGLRLIYFSYDVKMKEKGDIPEGYSVSREKKERFSLILESASTNQTSMYLCASSFESSYNSPLHFGNGTRLTVT.